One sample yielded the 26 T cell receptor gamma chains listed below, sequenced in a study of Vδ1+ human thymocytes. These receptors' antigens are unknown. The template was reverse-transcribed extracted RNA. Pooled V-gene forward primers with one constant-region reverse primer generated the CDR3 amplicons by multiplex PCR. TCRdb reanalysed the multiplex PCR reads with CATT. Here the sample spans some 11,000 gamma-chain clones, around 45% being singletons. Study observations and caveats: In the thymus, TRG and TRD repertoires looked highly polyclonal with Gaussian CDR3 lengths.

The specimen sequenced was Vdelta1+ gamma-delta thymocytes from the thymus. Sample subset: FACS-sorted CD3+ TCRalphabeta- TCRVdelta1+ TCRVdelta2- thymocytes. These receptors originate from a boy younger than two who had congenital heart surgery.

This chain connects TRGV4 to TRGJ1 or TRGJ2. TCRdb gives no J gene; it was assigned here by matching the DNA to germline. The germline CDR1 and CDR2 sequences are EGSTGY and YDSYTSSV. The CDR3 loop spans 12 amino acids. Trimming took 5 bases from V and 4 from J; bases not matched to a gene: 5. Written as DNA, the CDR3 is TGTGCCACCTGGGCCGTATATTATAAGAAACTCTTT. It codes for CATWAVYYKKLF.

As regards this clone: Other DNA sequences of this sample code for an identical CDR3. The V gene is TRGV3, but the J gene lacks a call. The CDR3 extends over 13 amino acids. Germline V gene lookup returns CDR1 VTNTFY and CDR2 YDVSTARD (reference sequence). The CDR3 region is CATWDRGYYKKLF. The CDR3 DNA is TGTGCCACCTGGGACAGGGGGTATTATAAGAAACTATTT.

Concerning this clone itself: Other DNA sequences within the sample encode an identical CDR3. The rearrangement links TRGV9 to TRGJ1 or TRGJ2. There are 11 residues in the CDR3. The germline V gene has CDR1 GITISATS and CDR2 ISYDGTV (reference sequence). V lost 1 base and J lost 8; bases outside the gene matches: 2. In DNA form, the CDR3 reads TGTGCCTTGTGGGAGGTAAATAAGAAACTCTTT. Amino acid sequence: CALWEVNKKLF.

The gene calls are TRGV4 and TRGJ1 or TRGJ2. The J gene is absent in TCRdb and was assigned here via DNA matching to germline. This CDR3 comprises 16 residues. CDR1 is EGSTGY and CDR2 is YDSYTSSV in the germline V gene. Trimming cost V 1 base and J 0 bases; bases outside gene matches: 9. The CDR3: CATWDGCPKNYYKKLF. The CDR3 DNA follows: TGTGCCACCTGGGATGGCTGCCCTAAGAATTATTATAAGAAACTCTTT.

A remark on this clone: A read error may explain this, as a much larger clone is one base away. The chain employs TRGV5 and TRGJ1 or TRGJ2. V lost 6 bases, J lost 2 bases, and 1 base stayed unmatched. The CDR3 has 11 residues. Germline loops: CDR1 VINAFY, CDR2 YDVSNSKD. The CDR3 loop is CATWYYYKKLF. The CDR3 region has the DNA TGTGCCACCTGGTATTATTATAAGAAACTCTTT.

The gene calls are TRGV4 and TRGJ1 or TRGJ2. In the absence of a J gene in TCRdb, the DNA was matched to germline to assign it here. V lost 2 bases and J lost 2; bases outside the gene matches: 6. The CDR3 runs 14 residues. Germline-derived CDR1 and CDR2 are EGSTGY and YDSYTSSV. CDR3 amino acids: CATWDADYYYKKLF. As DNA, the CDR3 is TGTGCCACCTGGGATGCGGACTATTATTATAAGAAACTCTTT.

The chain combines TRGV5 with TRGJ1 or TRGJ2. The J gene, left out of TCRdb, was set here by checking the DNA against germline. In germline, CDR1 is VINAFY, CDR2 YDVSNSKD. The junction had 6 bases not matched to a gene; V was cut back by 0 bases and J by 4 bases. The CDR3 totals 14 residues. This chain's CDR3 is CATWDRRTYYKKLF. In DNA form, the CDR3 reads TGTGCCACCTGGGACAGGCGGACGTATTATAAGAAACTCTTT.

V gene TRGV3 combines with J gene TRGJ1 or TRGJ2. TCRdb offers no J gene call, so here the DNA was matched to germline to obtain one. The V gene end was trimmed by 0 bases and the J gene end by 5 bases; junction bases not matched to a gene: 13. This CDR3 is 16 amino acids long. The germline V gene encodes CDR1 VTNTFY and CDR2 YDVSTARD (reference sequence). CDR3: CATWDRQEGSDYKKLF. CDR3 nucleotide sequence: TGTGCCACCTGGGACAGGCAGGAAGGGTCCGATTATAAGAAACTCTTT.

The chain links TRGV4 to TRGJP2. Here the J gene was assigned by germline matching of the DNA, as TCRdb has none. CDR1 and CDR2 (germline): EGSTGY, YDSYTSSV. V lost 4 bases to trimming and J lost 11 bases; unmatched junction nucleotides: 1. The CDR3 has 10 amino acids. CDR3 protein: CATWDWIKTF. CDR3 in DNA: TGTGCCACCTGGGACTGGATCAAGACGTTT.

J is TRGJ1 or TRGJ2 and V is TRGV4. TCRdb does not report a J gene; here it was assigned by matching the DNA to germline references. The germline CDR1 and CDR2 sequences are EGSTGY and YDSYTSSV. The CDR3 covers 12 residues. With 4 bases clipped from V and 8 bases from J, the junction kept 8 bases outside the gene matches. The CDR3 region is CATWEKRDKKLF. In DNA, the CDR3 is TGTGCCACCTGGGAGAAGCGGGATAAGAAACTCTTT.

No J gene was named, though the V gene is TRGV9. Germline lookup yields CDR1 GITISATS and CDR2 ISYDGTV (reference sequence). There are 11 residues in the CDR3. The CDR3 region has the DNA TGTGCCTTGTGGGAGGTCCCAAAGGGGCTCTTT. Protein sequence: CALWEVPKGLF.

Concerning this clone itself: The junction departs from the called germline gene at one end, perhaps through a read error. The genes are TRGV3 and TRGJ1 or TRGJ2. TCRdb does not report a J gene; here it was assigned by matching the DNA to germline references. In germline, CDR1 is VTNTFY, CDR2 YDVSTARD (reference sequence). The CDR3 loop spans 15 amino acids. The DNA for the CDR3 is TGTGCCAACTGGGACATGACTCTGAATTATTATAAGAAACTCTTT. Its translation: CANWDMTLNYYKKLF.

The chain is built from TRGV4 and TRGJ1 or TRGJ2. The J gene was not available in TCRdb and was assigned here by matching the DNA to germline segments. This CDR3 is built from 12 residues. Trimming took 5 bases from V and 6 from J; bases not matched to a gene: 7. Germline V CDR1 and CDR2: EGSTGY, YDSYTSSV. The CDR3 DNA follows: TGTGCCACCTGGGCCCCCTGTTATAAGAAACTCTTT. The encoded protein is CATWAPCYKKLF.

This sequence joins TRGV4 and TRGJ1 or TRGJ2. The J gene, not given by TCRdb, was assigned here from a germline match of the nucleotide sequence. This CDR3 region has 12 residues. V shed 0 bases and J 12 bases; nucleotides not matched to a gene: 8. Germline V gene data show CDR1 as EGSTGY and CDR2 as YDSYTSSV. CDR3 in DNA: TGTGCCACCTGGGATGGGCCGGTTAGGAAACTCTTT. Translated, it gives CATWDGPVRKLF.

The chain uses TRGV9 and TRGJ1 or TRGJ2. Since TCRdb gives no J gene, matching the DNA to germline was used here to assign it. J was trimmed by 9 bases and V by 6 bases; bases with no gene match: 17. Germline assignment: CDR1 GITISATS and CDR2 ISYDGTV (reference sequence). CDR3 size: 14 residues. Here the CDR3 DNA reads TGTGCCTTGTGGCATTTCCGGGTTCTCTCTAAGAAACTCTTT. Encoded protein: CALWHFRVLSKKLF.

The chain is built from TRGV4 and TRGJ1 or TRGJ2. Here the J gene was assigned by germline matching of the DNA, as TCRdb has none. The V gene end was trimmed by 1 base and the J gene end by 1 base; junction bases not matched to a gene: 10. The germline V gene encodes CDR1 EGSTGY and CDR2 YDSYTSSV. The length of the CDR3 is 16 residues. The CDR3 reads CATWDGNFPNYYKKLF. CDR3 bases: TGTGCCACCTGGGATGGAAATTTTCCTAATTATTATAAGAAACTCTTT.

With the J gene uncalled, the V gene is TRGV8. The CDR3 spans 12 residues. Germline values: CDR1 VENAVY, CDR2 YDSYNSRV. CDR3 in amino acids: CATGAGDYKKIF. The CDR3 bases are TGTGCCACCGGGGCCGGGGATTATAAGAAAATATTT.

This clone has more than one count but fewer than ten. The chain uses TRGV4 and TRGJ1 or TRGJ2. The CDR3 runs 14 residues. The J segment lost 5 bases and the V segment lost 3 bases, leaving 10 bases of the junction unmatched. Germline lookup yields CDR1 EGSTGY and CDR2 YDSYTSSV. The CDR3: CATWDIWLHYKKLF. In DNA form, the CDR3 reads TGTGCCACCTGGGATATTTGGCTACATTATAAGAAACTCTTT.

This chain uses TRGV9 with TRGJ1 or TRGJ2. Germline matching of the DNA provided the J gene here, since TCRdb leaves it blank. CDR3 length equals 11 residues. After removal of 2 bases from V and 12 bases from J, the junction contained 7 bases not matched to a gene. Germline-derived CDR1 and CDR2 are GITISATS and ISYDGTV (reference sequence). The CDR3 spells CALWEGVWKLF. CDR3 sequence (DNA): TGTGCCTTGTGGGAGGGGGTTTGGAAACTCTTT.

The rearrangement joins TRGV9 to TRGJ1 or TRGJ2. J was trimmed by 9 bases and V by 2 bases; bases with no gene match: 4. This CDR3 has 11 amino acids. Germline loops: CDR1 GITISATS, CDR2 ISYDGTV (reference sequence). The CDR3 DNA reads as TGTGCCTTGTGGGAGGACTGTAAGAAACTCTTT. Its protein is CALWEDCKKLF.

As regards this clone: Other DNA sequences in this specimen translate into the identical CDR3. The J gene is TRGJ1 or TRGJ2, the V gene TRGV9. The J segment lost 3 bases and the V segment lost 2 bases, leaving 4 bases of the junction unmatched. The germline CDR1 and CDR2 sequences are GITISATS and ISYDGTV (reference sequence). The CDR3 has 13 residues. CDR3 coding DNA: TGTGCCTTGTGGGAGGACCTTTATTATAAGAAACTCTTT. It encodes CALWEDLYYKKLF.

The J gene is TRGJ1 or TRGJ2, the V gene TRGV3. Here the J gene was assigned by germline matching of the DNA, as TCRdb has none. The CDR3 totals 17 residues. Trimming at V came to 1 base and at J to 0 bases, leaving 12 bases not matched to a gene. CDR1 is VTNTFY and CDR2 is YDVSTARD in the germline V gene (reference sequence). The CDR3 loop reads CATWDSAPNANYYKKLF. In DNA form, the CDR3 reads TGTGCCACCTGGGACAGCGCTCCTAACGCGAATTATTATAAGAAACTCTTT.

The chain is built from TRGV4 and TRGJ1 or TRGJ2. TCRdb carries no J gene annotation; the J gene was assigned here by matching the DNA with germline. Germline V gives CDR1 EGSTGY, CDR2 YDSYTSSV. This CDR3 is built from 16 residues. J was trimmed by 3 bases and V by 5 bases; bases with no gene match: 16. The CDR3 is CATWVDPKTIYYKKLF. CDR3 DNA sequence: TGTGCCACCTGGGTTGATCCCAAGACGATTTATTATAAGAAACTCTTT.

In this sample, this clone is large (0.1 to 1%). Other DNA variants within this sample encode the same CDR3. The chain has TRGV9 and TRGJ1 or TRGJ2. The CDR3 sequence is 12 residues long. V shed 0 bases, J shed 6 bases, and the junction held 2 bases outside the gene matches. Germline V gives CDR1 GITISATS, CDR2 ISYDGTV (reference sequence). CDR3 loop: CALWEVRYKKLF. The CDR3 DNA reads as TGTGCCTTGTGGGAGGTGCGTTATAAGAAACTCTTT.

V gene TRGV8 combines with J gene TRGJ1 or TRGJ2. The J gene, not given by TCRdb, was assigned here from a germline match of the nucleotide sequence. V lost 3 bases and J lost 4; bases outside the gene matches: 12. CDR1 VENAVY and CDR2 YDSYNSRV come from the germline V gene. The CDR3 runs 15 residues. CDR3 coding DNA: TGTGCCACCTGGGATTTTGGGGGTGGGTATTATAAGAAACTCTTT. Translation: CATWDFGGGYYKKLF.

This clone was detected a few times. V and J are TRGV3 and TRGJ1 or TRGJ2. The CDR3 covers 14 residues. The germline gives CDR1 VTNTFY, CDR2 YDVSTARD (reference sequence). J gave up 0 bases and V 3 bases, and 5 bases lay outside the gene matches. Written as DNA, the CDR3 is TGTGCCACCTGGGACGTATCGAATTATTATAAGAAACTCTTT. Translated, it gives CATWDVSNYYKKLF.